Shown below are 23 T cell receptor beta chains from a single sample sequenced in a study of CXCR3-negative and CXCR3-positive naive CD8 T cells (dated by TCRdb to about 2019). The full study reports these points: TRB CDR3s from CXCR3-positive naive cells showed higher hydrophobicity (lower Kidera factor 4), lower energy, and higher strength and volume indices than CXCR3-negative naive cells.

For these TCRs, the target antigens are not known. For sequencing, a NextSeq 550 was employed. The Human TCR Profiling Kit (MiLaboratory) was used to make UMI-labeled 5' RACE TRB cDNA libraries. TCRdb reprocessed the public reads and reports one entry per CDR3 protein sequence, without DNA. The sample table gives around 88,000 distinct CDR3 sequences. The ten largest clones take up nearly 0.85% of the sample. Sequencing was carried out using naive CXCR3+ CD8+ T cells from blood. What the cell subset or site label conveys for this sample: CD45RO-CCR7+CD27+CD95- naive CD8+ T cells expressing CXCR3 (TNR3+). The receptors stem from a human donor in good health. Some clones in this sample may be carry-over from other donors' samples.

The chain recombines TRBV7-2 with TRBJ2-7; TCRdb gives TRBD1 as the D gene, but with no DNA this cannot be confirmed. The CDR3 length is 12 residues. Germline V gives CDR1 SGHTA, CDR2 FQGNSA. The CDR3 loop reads CASSGAFGEQYF.

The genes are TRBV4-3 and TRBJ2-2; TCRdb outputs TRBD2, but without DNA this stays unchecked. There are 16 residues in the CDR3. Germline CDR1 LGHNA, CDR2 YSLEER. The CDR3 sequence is CASSQASGGAAGELFF.

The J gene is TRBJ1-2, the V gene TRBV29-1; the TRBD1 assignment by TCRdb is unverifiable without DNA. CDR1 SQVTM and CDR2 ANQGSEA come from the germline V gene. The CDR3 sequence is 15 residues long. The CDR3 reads CSVPHLGTGVYVYTF. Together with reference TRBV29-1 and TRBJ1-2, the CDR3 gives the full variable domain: SAVISQKPSRDICQRGTSLTIQCQVDSQVTMMFWYRQQPGQSLTLIATANQGSEATYESGFVIDKFPISRPNLTFSTLTVSNMSPEDSSIYLCSVPHLGTGVYVYTFGSGTRLTVV.

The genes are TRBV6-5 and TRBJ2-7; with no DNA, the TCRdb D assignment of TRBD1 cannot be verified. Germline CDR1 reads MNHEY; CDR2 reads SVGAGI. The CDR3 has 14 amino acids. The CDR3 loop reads CASTLRTGAYEQYF.

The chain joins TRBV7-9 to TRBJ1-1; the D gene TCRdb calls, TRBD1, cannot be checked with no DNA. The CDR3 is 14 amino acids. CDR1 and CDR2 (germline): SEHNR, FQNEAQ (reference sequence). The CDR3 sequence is CASIPAQRPGEAFF.

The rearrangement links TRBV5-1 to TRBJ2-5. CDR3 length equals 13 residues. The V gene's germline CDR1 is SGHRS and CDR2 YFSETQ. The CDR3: CASSLADEETQYF.

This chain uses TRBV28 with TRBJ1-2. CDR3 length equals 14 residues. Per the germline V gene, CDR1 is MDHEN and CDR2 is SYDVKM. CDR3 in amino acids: CASSPSPSNYGYTF.

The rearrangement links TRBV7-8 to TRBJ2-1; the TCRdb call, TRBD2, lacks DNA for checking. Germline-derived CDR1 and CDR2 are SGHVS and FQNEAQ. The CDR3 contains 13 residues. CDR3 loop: CASSLIQGHEQFF.

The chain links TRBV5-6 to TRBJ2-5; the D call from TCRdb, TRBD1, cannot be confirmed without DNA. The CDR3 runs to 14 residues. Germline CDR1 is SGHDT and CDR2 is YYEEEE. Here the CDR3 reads CASSFSRGQETLYF.

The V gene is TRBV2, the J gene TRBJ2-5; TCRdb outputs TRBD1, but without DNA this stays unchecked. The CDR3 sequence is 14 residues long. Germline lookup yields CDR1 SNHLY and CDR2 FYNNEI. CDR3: CTSSATGKGETQYF.

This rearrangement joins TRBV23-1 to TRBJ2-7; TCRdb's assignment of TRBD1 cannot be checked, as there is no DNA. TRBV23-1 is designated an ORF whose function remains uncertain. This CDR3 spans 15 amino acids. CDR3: CASSQSSGTDYEQYF.

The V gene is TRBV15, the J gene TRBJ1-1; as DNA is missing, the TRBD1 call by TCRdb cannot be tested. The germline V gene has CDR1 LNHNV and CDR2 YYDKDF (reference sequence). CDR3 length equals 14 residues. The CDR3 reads CATSIPGWGTEAFF.

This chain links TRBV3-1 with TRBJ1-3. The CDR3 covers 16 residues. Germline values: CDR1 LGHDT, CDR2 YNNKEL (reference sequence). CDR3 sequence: CASSQDWPSGGNTIYF.

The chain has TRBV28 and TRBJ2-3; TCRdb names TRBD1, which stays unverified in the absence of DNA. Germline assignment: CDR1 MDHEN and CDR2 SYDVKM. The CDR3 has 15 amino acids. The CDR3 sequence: CASRLRLSPADTQYF.

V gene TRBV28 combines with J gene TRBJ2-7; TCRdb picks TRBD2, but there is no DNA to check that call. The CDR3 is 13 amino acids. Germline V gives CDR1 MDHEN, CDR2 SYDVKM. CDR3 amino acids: CASSLDFDYEQYF.

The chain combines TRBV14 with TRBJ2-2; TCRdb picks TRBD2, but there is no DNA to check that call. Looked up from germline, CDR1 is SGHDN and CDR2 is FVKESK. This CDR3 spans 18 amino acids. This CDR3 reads CASSHPGPAAANTGELFF.

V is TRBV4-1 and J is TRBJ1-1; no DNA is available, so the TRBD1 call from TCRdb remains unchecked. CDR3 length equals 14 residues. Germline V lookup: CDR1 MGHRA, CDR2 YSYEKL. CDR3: CASSLGQANTEAFF.

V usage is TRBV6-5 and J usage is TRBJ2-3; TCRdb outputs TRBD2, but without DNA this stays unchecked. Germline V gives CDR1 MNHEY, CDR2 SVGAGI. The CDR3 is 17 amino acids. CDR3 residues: CASSHRGGGPDRGTQYF.

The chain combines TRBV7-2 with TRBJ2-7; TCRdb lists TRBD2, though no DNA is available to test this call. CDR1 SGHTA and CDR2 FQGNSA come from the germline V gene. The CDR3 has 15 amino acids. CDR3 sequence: CASKRAGGSSYEQYF.

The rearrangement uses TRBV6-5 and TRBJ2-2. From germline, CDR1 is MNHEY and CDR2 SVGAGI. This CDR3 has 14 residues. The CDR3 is CASSYSGNTGELFF.

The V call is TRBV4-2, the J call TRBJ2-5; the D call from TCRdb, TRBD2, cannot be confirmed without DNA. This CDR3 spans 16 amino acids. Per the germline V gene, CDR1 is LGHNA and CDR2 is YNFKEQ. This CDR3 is CASSQDWAGGEETPYF.

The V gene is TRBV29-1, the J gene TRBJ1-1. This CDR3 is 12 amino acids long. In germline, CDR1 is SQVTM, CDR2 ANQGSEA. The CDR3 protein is CSVDAGITEAFF.

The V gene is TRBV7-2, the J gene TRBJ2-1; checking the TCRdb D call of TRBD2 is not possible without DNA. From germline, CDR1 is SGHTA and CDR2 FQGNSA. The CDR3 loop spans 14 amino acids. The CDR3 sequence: CASSLAFRAHEQFF.